The entry that follows covers one T cell receptor (beta chain) sequence. This entry belongs to a study of blood T cell repertoires in COVID-19. CDR1 is LGHDT, CDR2 YNNKEL, per germline (reference sequence). J gave up 4 bases and V 2 bases, and 7 bases lay outside the gene matches. The CDR3 totals 16 residues. TCRdb's table, derived via immunoSEQ multiplex PCR, lists solely in-frame clones and lacks some. Of about 37,000 clones in the sample, approximately 88% were seen once. The specimen was peripheral blood. The chain combines TRBV3-1 (or the pseudogene TRBV3-2) with TRBJ2-4; 8 bases fit TRBD2. The source of this sequence is a human donor in a cohort sampled during active COVID-19. Here the CDR3 DNA reads TGTGCCAGCAGCCAAACGGGAGGGACTCAAAAAAACATTCAGTACTTC. Its translation: CASSQTGGTQKNIQYF.